The source of this T cell receptor beta chain is a study of shared clonotypes between healthy human individuals. Across the whole study: The donors, two women and a few men, were aged 18 to 49. General study findings and limits: Researchers sampled only blood; tissue repertoires likely differ. With few donors, the genetic and exposure-history diversity represented was limited. Relative to their counterparts shared across all four donors, non-shared clonotypes exhibited diminished generation probabilities.

Repertoires were generated with immunoSEQ multiplex PCR, while TCRdb's copy carries only in-frame clones and drops some. The repertoire holds approximately 2.3 million clones, with 90% to 95% as singletons. In the case of this clone: The antigen is unknown.

CDR1 and CDR2 (germline): SNHLY, FYNNEI. The CDR3 runs 14 residues. Trimming cost V 5 bases and J 4 bases; bases outside gene matches: 3. The TCR sequence derives from a man aged 18 to 35 in good health. Some clones in this sample may be carry-over from other donors' samples. Specimen: naive CD4+ T cells from PBMCs. The subset: CD45RA+ positively selected. V and J are TRBV2 and TRBJ2-3; 10 bases align to TRBD1. CDR3 nucleotides: TGTGCCAGCAGTAAGACAGGGGGCGCAGATACGCAGTATTTT. It is translated as CASSKTGGADTQYF. Drawing the rest from reference TRBV2 and TRBJ2-3, the complete variable domain is EPEVTQTPSHQVTQMGQEVILRCVPISNHLYFYWYRQILGQKVEFLVSFYNNEISEKSEIFDDQFSVERPDGSNFTLKIRSTKLEDSAMYFCASSKTGGADTQYFGPGTRLTVL.